The rows below give T cell receptor delta chains drawn from one sample of a study of gamma-delta chains in newborns, infants, children. TCRdb reanalyzed the reads using CATT. The sample consists of about 9,200 delta-chain clones, about 22% of them appearing once. Material for sequencing was blood. These TCRs come from a child who was a newborn, infant or young child, either healthy, febrile or measles-vaccinated (not recorded which). Both conserved end residues are part of each CDR3. A D gene is named only where the DNA matches it firmly. Part of the rows lack a size; the others show once, few, many or a class for expanded clones.

D | size | J | V | CDR3 | DNA
- | medium-sized | TRDJ1 | TRDV2 | CACDTVGIGTDKLIF | TGTGCCTGTGACACCGTGGGGATCGGCACCGATAAACTCATCTTT
TRDD3 | medium-sized | TRDJ3 | TRDV2 | CACDSILGDTRNSWDTRQMFF | TGTGCCTGTGACTCTATACTGGGGGATACGCGAAATTCCTGGGACACCCGACAGATGTTTTTC
TRDD3 | few | TRDJ1 | TRDV2 | CACDTVGGRTDKLIF | TGTGCCTGTGACACGGTTGGGGGACGTACCGATAAACTCATCTTT
- | - | TRDJ1 | TRDV2 | CAGDRISTDKLIF | TGTGCCGGTGACCGGATTTCCACCGATAAACTCATCTTT
TRDD3 | few | TRDJ1 | TRDV2 | CACDPLGDHGYTDKLIF | TGTGCCTGTGACCCTCTGGGGGACCACGGGTACACCGATAAACTCATCTTT
- | few | TRDJ1 | TRDV2 | CACDMLGGDLSYTDKLIF | TGTGCCTGTGACATGCTAGGGGGGGACCTCTCCTACACCGATAAACTCATCTTT
- | - | TRDJ1 | TRDV2 | CACDPLSYQGDRADKLIF | TGTGCCTGTGACCCCCTTTCCTACCAGGGGGATAGGGCCGATAAACTCATCTTT
TRDD3 | few | TRDJ1 | TRDV1 | CALGEKIVCTGGPYTDKLIF | TGTGCTCTTGGGGAAAAGATCGTATGTACTGGGGGTCCATACACCGATAAACTCATCTTT
- | few | TRDJ1 | TRDV2 | CACDLIPTSGGSGWSDKLIF | TGTGCCTGTGACCTCATTCCTACGTCCGGGGGATCCGGTTGGTCCGATAAACTCATCTTT
TRDD3 | - | TRDJ1 | TRDV2 | CACDVLGAGPNTDKLIF | TGTGCCTGTGACGTTCTGGGGGCCGGTCCCAACACCGATAAACTCATCTTT
TRDD3 | - | TRDJ3 | TRDV2 | CACDTVRTGGSHSWDTRQMFF | TGTGCCTGTGACACCGTGCGTACTGGGGGGTCGCACTCCTGGGACACCCGACAGATGTTTTTC
TRDD3 | few | TRDJ3 | TRDV2 | CACDTAPSFSGGSHSSWDTRQMFF | TGTGCCTGTGACACGGCTCCCAGCTTCTCTGGGGGATCGCACAGCTCCTGGGATACCCGACAGATGTTTTTC
TRDD3 | - | TRDJ2 | TRDV1 | CAIGEILAKQNWGITHSAVTAQLFF | TGTGCTATTGGAGAAATTCTCGCTAAGCAAAATTGGGGGATAACGCACTCGGCTGTGACAGCACAACTCTTCTTT
TRDD3 | - | TRDJ2 | TRDV2 | CACENMGDTGQLTVQLFF | TGCGCCTGTGAAAACATGGGGGATACGGGCCAATTGACAGTACAACTCTTCTTT
- | medium-sized | TRDJ1 | TRDV2 | CACDTVGGSGDKLIF | TGTGCCTGTGACACCGTGGGGGGTTCCGGCGATAAACTCATCTTT
TRDD3 | - | TRDJ1 | TRDV2 | CACDTVLGQQMGIHTDKLIF | TGTGCCTGTGACACCGTACTGGGGCAACAAATGGGGATACACACCGATAAACTCATCTTT
- | - | TRDJ1 | TRDV2 | CACDPVIRSRDKLIF | TGTGCCTGTGACCCCGTCATTAGGTCTCGCGATAAACTCATCTTT
- | few | TRDJ1 | TRDV1 | CALGVIPASPGLKLIF | TGTGCTCTTGGGGTAATACCGGCCTCACCGGGCCTTAAACTCATCTTT
- | few | TRDJ3 | TRDV2 | CACDATSPAWDTRQMFF | TGTGCCTGTGACGCCACCTCCCCCGCCTGGGACACCCGACAGATGTTTTTC
TRDD3 | medium-sized | TRDJ2 | TRDV2 | CACDPLLGDLQFLTAQLFF | TGTGCCTGTGACCCCTTACTGGGGGATTTACAGTTTTTGACAGCACAACTCTTCTTT
- | once | TRDJ1 | TRDV2 | CARDTVETGGGGGRTDKLIF | TGTGCCCGTGACACCGTCGAAACAGGTGGGGGTGGGGGTCGCACCGATAAACTCATCTTT
- | - | TRDJ1 | TRDV1 | CALVGLPSNWVTSLYTDKLIF | TGTGCTCTAGTTGGCCTTCCTTCAAACTGGGTGACCTCCCTTTACACCGATAAACTCATCTTT
TRDD3 | few | TRDJ1 | TRDV2 | CACDSLGDLYTDKLIF | TGTGCCTGCGATTCACTGGGGGACCTGTACACCGATAAACTCATCTTT
TRDD3 | once | TRDJ1 | TRDV2 | CACDTRGDTSGTDKLIF | TGTGCCTGTGACACGAGGGGGGATACTAGTGGGACCGATAAACTCATCTTT
- | - | TRDJ1 | TRDV1 | CALGDPLPSRYTDKLIF | TGCGCTCTTGGGGACCCTCTTCCGTCCCGGTACACCGATAAACTCATCTTT
- | few | TRDJ1 | TRDV2 | CACDRLSDTDKLIF | TGTGCCTGTGACCGCCTATCAGACACCGATAAACTCATCTTT
- | few | TRDJ1 | TRDV2 | CACDTVAPRAREGALTYTDKLIF | TGTGCCTGTGACACCGTGGCTCCAAGGGCCAGGGAGGGGGCCCTAACGTACACCGATAAACTCATCTTT
- | - | TRDJ1 | TRDV2 | CACDVWGATDKLIF | TGTGCCTGTGACGTGTGGGGGGCCACCGATAAACTCATCTTT
- | few | TRDJ1 | TRDV2 | CACDTAVRERDKLIF | TGTGCCTGTGACACTGCGGTGAGGGAGCGGGATAAACTCATCTTT
- | few | TRDJ1 | TRDV2 | CACDGLGSASDKLIF | TGTGCCTGTGACGGCCTGGGGTCTGCATCCGATAAACTCATCTTT
TRDD3 | - | TRDJ2 | TRDV2 | CACDRVLGEPLKALTAQLFF | TGTGCCTGTGACCGGGTACTGGGGGAACCGTTAAAGGCTTTGACAGCACAACTCTTCTTT
TRDD3 | - | TRDJ1 | TRDV2 | CACDTLGDKANDKLIF | TGTGCCTGTGACACCCTGGGGGATAAAGCGAACGATAAACTCATCTTT
TRDD3 | - | TRDJ1 | TRDV2 | CACDTILGDTYTDKLIF | TGTGCCTGTGACACCATTCTGGGGGATACGTACACCGATAAACTCATCTTT
- | few | TRDJ1 | TRDV2 | CACDALDYTDKLIF | TGTGCCTGTGACGCCCTCGACTACACCGATAAACTCATCTTT
TRDD3 | - | TRDJ1 | TRDV2 | CACDTVLLPVLGDLRTDKLIF | TGTGCCTGTGACACAGTCCTCCTACCTGTACTGGGGGATCTGCGCACCGATAAGCTCATCTTT
- | - | TRDJ1 | TRDV2 | CACDIVGTNTDKLIF | TGTGCCTGTGATATCGTTGGGACCAACACCGATAAACTCATCTTT
TRDD3 | few | TRDJ1 | TRDV2 | CACDTPFTGDQYTDKLIF | TGTGCCTGTGACACCCCCTTTACTGGGGATCAATACACCGATAAACTCATCTTT
TRDD3 | - | TRDJ3 | TRDV2 | CACEPVTLGDTNGSWDTRQMFF | TGTGCCTGTGAACCCGTTACACTGGGGGATACGAACGGCTCCTGGGACACCCGACAGATGTTTTTC